The 21 T cell receptor beta chains listed next were all sequenced from one sample in a study of blood T cell repertoires in COVID-19. The method was immunoSEQ multiplex PCR; TCRdb's version includes in-frame clones alone and lacks a portion of them. This table holds 350,000 to 450,000 clones, 88% found once. The sequencing input was PBMCs or T cells enriched from blood (not recorded which). Source of these receptors: a woman between 18 and 30 years old who had been exposed to COVID-19.

The chain joins TRBV10-2 to TRBJ2-1; D might be TRBD2 (6 bases). Looked up from germline, CDR1 is WSHSY and CDR2 is SAAADI. The CDR3 contains 18 residues. The V end was cut by 5 bases, the J end by 5 bases, with 25 bases between. DNA for the CDR3: TGCGCCAGCAGTTCCTCGTTGCTTACGGCGGGGCCTAACAATGAGCAGTTCTTC. As protein: CASSSSLLTAGPNNEQFF.

The chain uses TRBV5-1 and TRBJ2-1; perhaps TRBD1 as D (6 bases). Deletions cut 3 bases from V and 4 bases from J, with 14 bases between. The germline gives CDR1 SGHRS, CDR2 YFSETQ. CDR3 length: 15 residues. The CDR3 loop is CASSWTGTTYNEQFF. CDR3 coding DNA: TGCGCCAGCAGCTGGACCGGGACAACGTACAATGAGCAGTTCTTC.

This chain connects TRBV3-1 (or the pseudogene TRBV3-2) to TRBJ2-2, with 9 bases lining up with TRBD2. The CDR3 sequence is 17 residues long. From germline, CDR1 is LGHDT and CDR2 YNNKEL (reference sequence). J lost 4 bases, V lost 4 bases, and 10 bases had no gene match. The CDR3 bases are TGTGCCAGCAGCCCCTGGGGGGGTAGCGGGAGCACCGGGGAGCTGTTTTTT. The encoded protein is CASSPWGGSGSTGELFF.

The V call is TRBV13, the J call TRBJ2-3; 8 nucleotides match TRBD2. V dropped 6 bases and J dropped 4; count of bases not matched to a gene: 6. Germline CDR1 reads PRHDT; CDR2 reads FYEKMQ (reference sequence). CDR3 length: 14 amino acids. DNA of the CDR3: TGTGCCAGCAGATCCGGGGGGGCCGCAGATACGCAGTATTTT. Its protein is CASRSGGAADTQYF.

J is TRBJ2-3 and V is TRBV28; 9 bases are shared with TRBD2. CDR1 and CDR2 (germline): MDHEN, SYDVKM. The V segment lost 8 bases and the J segment 6 bases; nucleotides outside the gene matches: 12. The CDR3 is made up of 15 amino acids. The CDR3 DNA sequence: TGTGCCAGCGGTCCGGGCGGGAGGGCCCCGGATACGCAGTATTTT. Its translation: CASGPGGRAPDTQYF. Based on the CDR3 plus reference TRBV28 and TRBJ2-3, the full variable domain is DVKVTQSSRYLVKRTGEKVFLECVQDMDHENMFWYRQDPGLGLRLIYFSYDVKMKEKGDIPEGYSVSREKKERFSLILESASTNQTSMYLCASGPGGRAPDTQYFGPGTRLTVL.

The chain carries TRBV18 and TRBJ2-2, with D maybe TRBD1 (5 bases). The CDR3 totals 14 residues. The germline V gene has CDR1 KGHSH and CDR2 LQKENI. The V end was cut by 3 bases, the J end by 0 bases, with 5 bases between. CDR3 in DNA: TGTGCCAGCTCACCGACAGCGAACACCGGGGAGCTGTTTTTT. Encoded protein: CASSPTANTGELFF.

V gene TRBV7-9 combines with J gene TRBJ2-7, with 7 bases fitting TRBD1. Germline lookup yields CDR1 SEHNR and CDR2 FQNEAQ (reference sequence). V shed 8 bases, J shed 4 bases, and the junction held 14 bases outside the gene matches. The CDR3 has 15 residues. The CDR3 loop reads CASSRTGARGYEQYF. As DNA, the CDR3 is TGTGCCAGCTCCCGAACAGGGGCCCGAGGGTACGAGCAGTACTTC. Variable domain in full (rest from reference TRBV7-9 and TRBJ2-7): DTGVSQNPRHKITKRGQNVTFRCDPISEHNRLYWYRQTLGQGPEFLTYFQNEAQLEKSRLLSDRFSAERPKGSFSTLEIQRTEQGDSAMYLCASSRTGARGYEQYFGPGTRLTVT.

This chain links TRBV5-4 with TRBJ2-7; D is perhaps TRBD1 (5 bases). This CDR3 is built from 13 residues. Trimming left V 0 bases short and J 4 bases short, with 8 bases between. Germline lookup yields CDR1 SGHNT and CDR2 YYREEE (reference sequence). CDR3 DNA sequence: TGTGCCAGCAGCTTGGGTGCAGGGTACGAGCAGTACTTC. This gives the protein CASSLGAGYEQYF. Complete variable domain (other parts from reference TRBV5-4 and TRBJ2-7): ETGVTQSPTHLIKTRGQQVTLRCSSQSGHNTVSWYQQALGQGPQFIFQYYREEENGRGNFPPRFSGLQFPNYSSELNVNALELDDSALYLCASSLGAGYEQYFGPGTRLTVT.

The chain is built from TRBV5-6 and TRBJ2-1; 11 bases line up with TRBD2. CDR1 SGHDT and CDR2 YYEEEE come from the germline V gene. This CDR3 contains 17 residues. Unmatched junction bases numbered 4, after V lost 2 bases and J lost 0 bases. The CDR3 region has the DNA TGTGCCAGCAGCTTCGGGACTAGCGGAAACTCCTACAATGAGCAGTTCTTC. Protein product: CASSFGTSGNSYNEQFF.

V and J are TRBV28 and TRBJ2-7, with D possibly TRBD1 on 6 matching bases. The CDR3 totals 13 residues. Deletions cut 3 bases from V and 1 base from J, with 7 bases between. The germline V gene has CDR1 MDHEN and CDR2 SYDVKM. CDR3 amino acids: CASSFRGSYEQYF. The CDR3 DNA reads as TGTGCCAGCAGTTTCAGGGGATCCTACGAGCAGTACTTC.

This clone has a single count. J is TRBJ1-4 and V is TRBV11-2, with TRBD1 identical over 10 bases. This CDR3 contains 16 residues. The V gene's germline CDR1 is SGHAT and CDR2 FQNNGV. V was pared by 1 base and J by 7 bases, with 6 bases of the junction left unmatched. The CDR3 reads CASSLGQTGGLEKLFF. In DNA form, the CDR3 reads TGTGCCAGCAGCTTAGGGCAGACAGGGGGCCTTGAAAAACTGTTTTTT.

This clone was counted between two and nine times. The chain carries TRBV5-1 and TRBJ1-1; D remains ambiguous. This CDR3 comprises 16 residues. V lost 0 bases to trimming and J lost 0 bases, with 12 bases between them. Per germline, CDR1 SGHRS and CDR2 YFSETQ. CDR3 bases: TGCGCCAGCAGCTTGGGGGGAGGCAAGATGAACACTGAAGCTTTCTTT. This sequence encodes CASSLGGGKMNTEAFF.

The chain recombines TRBV20-1 with TRBJ2-7, with no clear D. This CDR3 is 13 amino acids long. Germline V gene lookup returns CDR1 DFQATT and CDR2 SNEGSKA (reference sequence). V was trimmed by 3 bases and J by 3 bases, leaving 12 bases between them. Here the CDR3 DNA reads TGCAGTGCTAGTCAAAGACTGTACTACGAGCAGTACTTC. This gives the protein CSASQRLYYEQYF.

The chain is built from TRBV10-2 and TRBJ2-7, with 14 bases aligning to TRBD2. The CDR3 consists of 16 residues. J gave up 4 bases and V 2 bases, and 4 bases lay outside the gene matches. The germline CDR1 and CDR2 sequences are WSHSY and SAAADI. The CDR3 here is CASSEGTSGRGYEQYF. CDR3 DNA sequence: TGCGCCAGCAGTGAGGGGACTAGCGGGAGAGGGTACGAGCAGTACTTC.

The chain uses TRBV24-1 and TRBJ1-1; unclear D gene. The CDR3 covers 14 residues. The V and J ends lost 12 bases and 3 bases respectively, with 19 bases between them. Germline V gives CDR1 KGHDR, CDR2 SFDVKD. CDR3 in DNA: TGTGCCGCCCCGGGTGCAAGCTGGGACACTGAAGCTTTCTTT. Residues: CAAPGASWDTEAFF.

The chain couples TRBV11-3 to TRBJ2-3; possibly TRBD2 for D (6 bases). CDR3 length: 15 amino acids. Germline lookup yields CDR1 SGHNT and CDR2 YENEEA. Trimming cost V 5 bases and J 6 bases, with 18 bases left between them. In nucleotides, the CDR3 is TGTGCCAGCAGCCCCAATTGGGGGGAGGAGGATACGCAGTATTTT. It translates to CASSPNWGEEDTQYF.

The chain uses TRBV7-2 and TRBJ1-1; D not resolved. This CDR3 region has 14 residues. Looked up from germline, CDR1 is SGHTA and CDR2 is FQGNSA. Trimming pared 2 bases from V and 2 bases from J, leaving 9 bases between. For the CDR3, the DNA is TGTGCCAGCAGCTTATTCGCGGTAAACACTGAAGCTTTCTTT. Translating gives CASSLFAVNTEAFF.

The chain carries TRBV4-3 and TRBJ1-1; D unresolved. V was shortened by 4 bases and J by 4 bases, with 13 bases between the two germline ends. This CDR3 contains 14 residues. CDR1 LGHNA and CDR2 YSLEER come from the germline V gene. In DNA, the CDR3 is TGCGCCAGCAGCCGTCGGTCCGGAGGCACTGAAGCTTTCTTT. It yields the protein CASSRRSGGTEAFF.

This chain connects TRBV3-1 (or the pseudogene TRBV3-2) to TRBJ1-1; 8 bases fit TRBD1. The CDR3 runs to 15 residues. The junction had 3 bases not matched to a gene; V was cut back by 3 bases and J by 0 bases. Germline-derived CDR1 and CDR2 are LGHDT and YNNKEL (reference sequence). As DNA, the CDR3 is TGTGCCAGCAGCCATAGGGACAGGTTGAACACTGAAGCTTTCTTT. Translating gives CASSHRDRLNTEAFF.

This chain connects TRBV30 to TRBJ2-7; TRBD1 matches 9 bases. This CDR3 has 14 residues. Germline assignment: CDR1 GTSNPN and CDR2 SVGIG (reference sequence). V lost 0 bases and J lost 3; bases outside the gene matches: 3. The CDR3 spells CAWSVSTGGYEQYF. CDR3 nucleotides: TGTGCCTGGAGTGTGTCGACAGGGGGCTACGAGCAGTACTTC.

The chain recombines TRBV15 with TRBJ2-7; D unclear. V lost 3 bases, J lost 4 bases, and 7 bases lay in between. The CDR3 length is 12 residues. Germline assignment: CDR1 LNHNV and CDR2 YYDKDF (reference sequence). CDR3 DNA: TGTGCCACCAGCAGTTCGCAGTACGAGCAGTACTTC. Its protein is CATSSSQYEQYF.